This T cell receptor (beta chain) was documented in a study of vaccination and CD4 T cells after COVID-19. Once obtained from cultured CD4+ T cells, the DNA was sequenced using the Oncomine TCR Beta short-read assay. TCRdb called the PCR reads again in MiXCR, with one record for every CDR3 protein. The sample contains over 10,000 distinct CDR3 sequences, around half of which appear only once. Turning to this clonotype: Its antigen is not known.

Documented treatment: roughly 10-day PBMC culture with coronavirus spike peptide pools or control peptides (ViraFEST assay). TCRs were sequenced by ViraFEST after antigen-specific T cells had been expanded with peptide pools. Dates of positive PCR ran from March to December 2020, before US Alpha, Beta and Delta variants. V was clipped by 3 bases and J by 6 bases; unmatched bases: 3. Germline V lookup: CDR1 SEHNR, CDR2 FQNEAQ (reference sequence). CDR3 length equals 15 residues. The source is a human donor who had recovered from COVID-19. The chain combines TRBV7-9 with TRBJ2-2, with 11 positions matching TRBD2. The source material was CD4+ T cells from blood, cultured in vitro. The CDR3 region is CASSLGLAAAGELFF. CDR3 coding DNA: TGTGCCAGCAGCTTGGGACTAGCGGCCGCCGGGGAGCTGTTTTTT.